This T cell receptor beta chain came from a study of blood T cell repertoires in COVID-19. Study-level background: Samples came from the United States, Italy and Spain, spanning acute and convalescent COVID-19. The cDNA or gDNA used as material had been derived from T cells, B-cell-depleted T cells, or PBMCs.

Assay used: immunoSEQ multiplex PCR; TCRdb lists only in-frame clones, some missing. The sample shows about 60,000 clones, about 80% of them seen only once. This CDR3 region has 14 residues. V dropped 3 bases and J dropped 8; count of bases not matched to a gene: 5. Per the germline V gene, CDR1 is SGHTA and CDR2 is FQGNSA. This sequence was found in a man aged 55-75 years with acute or convalescent COVID-19. The sample comprised peripheral blood. This chain uses TRBV7-2 with TRBJ2-3, with 10 bases that match TRBD2. CDR3 bases: TGTGCCAGCAGCTTCCCGGCTAGCGGGGGTACGCAGTATTTT. Encoded protein: CASSFPASGGTQYF.